The entry below describes one TCR beta chain. Its matching antigen is unknown. Here immunoSEQ multiplex PCR was the method, and the copy in TCRdb shows in-frame clones only, minus some. The repertoire holds approximately 79,000 clones, with approximately 89% as singletons. Time point given: week 23, last vaccination. Vaccination comprised doses that each held 300 ug of mutant IDH1 20-mer peptide, plus topical imiquimod. The data stem from a study of a mutant IDH1 vaccine in newly diagnosed glioma. Overall study: In weeks 1, 3, 5, 7, 11, 15, 19 and 23, patients were immunized, eight times in all. Onset of vaccination occurred 4-6 weeks following radiotherapy alone, or with temozolomide cycles.

V dropped 0 bases and J dropped 0 bases, with 12 bases sitting between them. This CDR3 has 17 amino acids. CDR1 and CDR2 (germline): LNHNV, YYDKDF (reference sequence). Source: PBMCs, taken from a glioma patient whose treatment included an IDH1 peptide vaccine. The clonotype comes from a woman between 45 and 65 years old with glioma. The chain combines TRBV15 with TRBJ2-1, with a tentative D call TRBD1 (6 bases). The CDR3 nucleotides are TGTGCCACCAGCAGAGATTGGGCACAGGGCTCCTACAATGAGCAGTTCTTC. This translates into CATSRDWAQGSYNEQFF.